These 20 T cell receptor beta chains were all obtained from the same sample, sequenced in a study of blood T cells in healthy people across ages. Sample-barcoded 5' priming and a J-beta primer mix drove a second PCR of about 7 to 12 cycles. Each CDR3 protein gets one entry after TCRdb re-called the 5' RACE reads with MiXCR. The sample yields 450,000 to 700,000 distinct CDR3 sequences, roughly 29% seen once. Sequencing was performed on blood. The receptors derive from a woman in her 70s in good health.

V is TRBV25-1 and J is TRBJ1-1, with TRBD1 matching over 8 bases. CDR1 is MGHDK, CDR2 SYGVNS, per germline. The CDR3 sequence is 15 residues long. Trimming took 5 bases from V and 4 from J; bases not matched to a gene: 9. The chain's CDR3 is CASSNRQGKITEAFF. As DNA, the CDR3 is TGTGCCAGCAGTAACCGACAGGGGAAAATCACTGAAGCTTTCTTT.

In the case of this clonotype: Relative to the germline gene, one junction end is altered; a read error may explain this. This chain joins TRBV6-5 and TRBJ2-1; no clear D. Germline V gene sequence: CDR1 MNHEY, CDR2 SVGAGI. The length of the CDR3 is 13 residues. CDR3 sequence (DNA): TGTGTCAGCAGTTGGCTGAGTGGCCATGAGCAGTTCTTC. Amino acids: CVSSWLSGHEQFF.

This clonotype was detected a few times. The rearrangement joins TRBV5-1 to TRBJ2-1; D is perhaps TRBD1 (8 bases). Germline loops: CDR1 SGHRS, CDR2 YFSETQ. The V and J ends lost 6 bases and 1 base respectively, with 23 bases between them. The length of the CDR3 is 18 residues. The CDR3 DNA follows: TGCGCCAGCACCTCACAGGGGGGGGCCGCTCGGTCCTACAATGAGCAGTTCTTC. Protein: CASTSQGGAARSYNEQFF.

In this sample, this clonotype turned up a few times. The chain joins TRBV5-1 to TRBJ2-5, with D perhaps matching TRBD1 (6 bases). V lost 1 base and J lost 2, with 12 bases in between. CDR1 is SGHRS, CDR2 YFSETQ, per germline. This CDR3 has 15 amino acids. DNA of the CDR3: TGCGCCAGCAGCTTGCGGACGGACAGTCAAGAGACCCAGTACTTC. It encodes CASSLRTDSQETQYF.

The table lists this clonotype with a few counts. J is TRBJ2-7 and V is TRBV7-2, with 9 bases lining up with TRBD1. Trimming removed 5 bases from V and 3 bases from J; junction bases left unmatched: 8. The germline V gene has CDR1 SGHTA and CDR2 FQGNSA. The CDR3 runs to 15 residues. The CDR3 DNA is TGTGCCAGCAGCGGGGAACAGGGGGCGCGCTACGAGCAGTACTTC. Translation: CASSGEQGARYEQYF.

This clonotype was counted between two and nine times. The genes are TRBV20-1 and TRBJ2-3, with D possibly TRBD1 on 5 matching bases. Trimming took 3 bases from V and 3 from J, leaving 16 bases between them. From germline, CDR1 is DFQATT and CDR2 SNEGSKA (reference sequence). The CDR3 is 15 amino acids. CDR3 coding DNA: TGCAGTGCTAGGGATTACAGGCAAGGGACAGATACGCAGTATTTT. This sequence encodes CSARDYRQGTDTQYF.

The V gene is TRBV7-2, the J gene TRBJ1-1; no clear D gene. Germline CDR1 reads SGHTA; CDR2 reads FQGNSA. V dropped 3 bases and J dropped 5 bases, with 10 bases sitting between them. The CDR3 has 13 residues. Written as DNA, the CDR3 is TGTGCCAGCAGCTTGGAACTTAGGACTGAAGCTTTCTTT. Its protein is CASSLELRTEAFF. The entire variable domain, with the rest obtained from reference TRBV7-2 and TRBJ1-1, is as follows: GAGVSQSPSNKVTEKGKDVELRCDPISGHTALYWYRQSLGQGLEFLIYFQGNSAPDKSGLPSDRFSAERTGGSVSTLTIQRTQQEDSAVYLCASSLELRTEAFFGQGTRLTVV.

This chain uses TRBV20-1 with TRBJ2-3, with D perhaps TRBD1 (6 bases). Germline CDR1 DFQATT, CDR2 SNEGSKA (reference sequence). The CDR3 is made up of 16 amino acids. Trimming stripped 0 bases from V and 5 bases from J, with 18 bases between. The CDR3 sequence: CSARDPARDKVDTQYF. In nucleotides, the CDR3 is TGCAGTGCTAGAGACCCAGCTCGGGACAAAGTAGATACGCAGTATTTT.

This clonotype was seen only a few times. The CDR3 sequence: CASSPRDREGHGYTF. For the CDR3, the DNA is TGTGCCAGCAGCCCCCGGGACAGGGAAGGGCATGGCTACACCTTC. This rearrangement joins TRBV7-2 to TRBJ1-2, with TRBD1 matching over 9 bases. Trimming took 5 bases from V and 6 from J; bases not matched to a gene: 10. The CDR3 has 15 residues. Germline V lookup: CDR1 SGHTA, CDR2 FQGNSA. Complete variable domain (other parts from reference TRBV7-2 and TRBJ1-2): GAGVSQSPSNKVTEKGKDVELRCDPISGHTALYWYRQSLGQGLEFLIYFQGNSAPDKSGLPSDRFSAERTGGSVSTLTIQRTQQEDSAVYLCASSPRDREGHGYTFGSGTRLTVV.

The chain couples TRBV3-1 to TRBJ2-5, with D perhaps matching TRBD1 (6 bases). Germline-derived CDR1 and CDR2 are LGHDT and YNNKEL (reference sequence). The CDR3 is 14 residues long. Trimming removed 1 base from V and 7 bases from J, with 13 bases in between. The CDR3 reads CASSQVGGVGTQYF. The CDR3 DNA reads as TGTGCCAGCAGCCAAGTAGGGGGAGTGGGGACCCAGTACTTC.

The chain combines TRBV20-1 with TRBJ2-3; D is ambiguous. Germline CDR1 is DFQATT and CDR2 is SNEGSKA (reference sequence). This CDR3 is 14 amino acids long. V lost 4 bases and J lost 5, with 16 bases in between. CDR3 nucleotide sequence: TGCAGTGCTATAACTACGGATTATGGAGATACGCAGTATTTT. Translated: CSAITTDYGDTQYF.

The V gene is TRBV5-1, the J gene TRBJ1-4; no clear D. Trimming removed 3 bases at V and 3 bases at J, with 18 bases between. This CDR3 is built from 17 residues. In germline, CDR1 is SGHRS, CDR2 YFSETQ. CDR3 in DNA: TGCGCCAGCAGCTGGGGTGGCAGCTCCAACGCTAATGAAAAACTGTTTTTT. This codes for CASSWGGSSNANEKLFF.

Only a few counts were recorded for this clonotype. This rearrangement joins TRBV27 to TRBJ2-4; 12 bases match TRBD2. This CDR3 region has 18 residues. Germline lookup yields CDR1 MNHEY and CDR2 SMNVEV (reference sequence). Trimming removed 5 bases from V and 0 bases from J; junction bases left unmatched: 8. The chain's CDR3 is CASSRELAGGLAKNIQYF. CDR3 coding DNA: TGTGCCAGCAGTAGGGAACTAGCGGGGGGCCTAGCCAAAAACATTCAGTACTTC.

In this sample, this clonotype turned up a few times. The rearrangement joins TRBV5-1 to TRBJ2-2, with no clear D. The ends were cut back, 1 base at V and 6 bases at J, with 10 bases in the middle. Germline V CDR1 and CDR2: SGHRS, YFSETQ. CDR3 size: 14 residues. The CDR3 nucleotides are TGCGCCAGCAGCTTGTGGCCGAATCCCGGGGAGCTGTTTTTT. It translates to CASSLWPNPGELFF.

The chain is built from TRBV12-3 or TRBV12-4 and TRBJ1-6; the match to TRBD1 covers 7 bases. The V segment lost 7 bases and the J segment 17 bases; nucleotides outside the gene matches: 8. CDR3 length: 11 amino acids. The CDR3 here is CASTYRGKVHF. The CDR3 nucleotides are TGTGCCAGCACCTACAGGGGTAAGGTCCACTTT.

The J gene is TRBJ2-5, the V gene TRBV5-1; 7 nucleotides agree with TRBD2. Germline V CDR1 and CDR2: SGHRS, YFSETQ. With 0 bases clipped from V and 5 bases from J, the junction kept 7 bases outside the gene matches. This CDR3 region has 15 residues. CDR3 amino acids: CASSLDGGGYETQYF. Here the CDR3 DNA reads TGCGCCAGCAGCTTGGATGGCGGGGGATATGAGACCCAGTACTTC.

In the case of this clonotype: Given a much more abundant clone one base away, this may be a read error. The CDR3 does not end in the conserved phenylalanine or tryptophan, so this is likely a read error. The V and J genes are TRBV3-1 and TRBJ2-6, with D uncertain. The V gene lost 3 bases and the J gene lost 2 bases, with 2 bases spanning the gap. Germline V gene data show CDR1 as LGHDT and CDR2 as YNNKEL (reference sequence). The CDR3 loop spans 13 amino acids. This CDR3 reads CASSHAGANVLTS. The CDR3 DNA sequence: TGTGCCAGCAGCCATGCTGGGGCCAACGTCCTGACTTCC.

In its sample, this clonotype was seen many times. CDR3 sequence (DNA): TGTGCCACCAGCACCAACAGGGGCGGAACCCCAGCAGATACGCAGTATTTT. Encoded protein: CATSTNRGGTPADTQYF. V is TRBV15 and J is TRBJ2-3, with 7 bases aligning to TRBD1. The trim removed 4 bases at V and 4 bases at J, leaving 14 bases unmatched. CDR3 length: 17 residues. Per the germline V gene, CDR1 is LNHNV and CDR2 is YYDKDF (reference sequence). The entire variable domain, with the rest obtained from reference TRBV15 and TRBJ2-3, is as follows: DAMVIQNPRYQVTQFGKPVTLSCSQTLNHNVMYWYQQKSSQAPKLLFHYYDKDFNNEADTPDNFQSRRPNTSFCFLDIRSPGLGDTAMYLCATSTNRGGTPADTQYFGPGTRLTVL.

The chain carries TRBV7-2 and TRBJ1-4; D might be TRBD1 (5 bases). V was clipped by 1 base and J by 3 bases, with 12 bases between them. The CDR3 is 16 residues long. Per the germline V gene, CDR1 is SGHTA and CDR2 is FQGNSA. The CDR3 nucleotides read TGTGCCAGCAGCTTAGACCCTGGAGGGGCTAATGAAAAACTGTTTTTT. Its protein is CASSLDPGGANEKLFF.

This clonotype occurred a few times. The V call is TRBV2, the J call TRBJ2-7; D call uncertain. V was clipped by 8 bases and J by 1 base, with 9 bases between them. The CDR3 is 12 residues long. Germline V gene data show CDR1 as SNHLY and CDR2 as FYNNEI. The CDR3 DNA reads TGTGCCAGCGGGATTCTTTCCTACGAGCAGTACTTC. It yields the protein CASGILSYEQYF.